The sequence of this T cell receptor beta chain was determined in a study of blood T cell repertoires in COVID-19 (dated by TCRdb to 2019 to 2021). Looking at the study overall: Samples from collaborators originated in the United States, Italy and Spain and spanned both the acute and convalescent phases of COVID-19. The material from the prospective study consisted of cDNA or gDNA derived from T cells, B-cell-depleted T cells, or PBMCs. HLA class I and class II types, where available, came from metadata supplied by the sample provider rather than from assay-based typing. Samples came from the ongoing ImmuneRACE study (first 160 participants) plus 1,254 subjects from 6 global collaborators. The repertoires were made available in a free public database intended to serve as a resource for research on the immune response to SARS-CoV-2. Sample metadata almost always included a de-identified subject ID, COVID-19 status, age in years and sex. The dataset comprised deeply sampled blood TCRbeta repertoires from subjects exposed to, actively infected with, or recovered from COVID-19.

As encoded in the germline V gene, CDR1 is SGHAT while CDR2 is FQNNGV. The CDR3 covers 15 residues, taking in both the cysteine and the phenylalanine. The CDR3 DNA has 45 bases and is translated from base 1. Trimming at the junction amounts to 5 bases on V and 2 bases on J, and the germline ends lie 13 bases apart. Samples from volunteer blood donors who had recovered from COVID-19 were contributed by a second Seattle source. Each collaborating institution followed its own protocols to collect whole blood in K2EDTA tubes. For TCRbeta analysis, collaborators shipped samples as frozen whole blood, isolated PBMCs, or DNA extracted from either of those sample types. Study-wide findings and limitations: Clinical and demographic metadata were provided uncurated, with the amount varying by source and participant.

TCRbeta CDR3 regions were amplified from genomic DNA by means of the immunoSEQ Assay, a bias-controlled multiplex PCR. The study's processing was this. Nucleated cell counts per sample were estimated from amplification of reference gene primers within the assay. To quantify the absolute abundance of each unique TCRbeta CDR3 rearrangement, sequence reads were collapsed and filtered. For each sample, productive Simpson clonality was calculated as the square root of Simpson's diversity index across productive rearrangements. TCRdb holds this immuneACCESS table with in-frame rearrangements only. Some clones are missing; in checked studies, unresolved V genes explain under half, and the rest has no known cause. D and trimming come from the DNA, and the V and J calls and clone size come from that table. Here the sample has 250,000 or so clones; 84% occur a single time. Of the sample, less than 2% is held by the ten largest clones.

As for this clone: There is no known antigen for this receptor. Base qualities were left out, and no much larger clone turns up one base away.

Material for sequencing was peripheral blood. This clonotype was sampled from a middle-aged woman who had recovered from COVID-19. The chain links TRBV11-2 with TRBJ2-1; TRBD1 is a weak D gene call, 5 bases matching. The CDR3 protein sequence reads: CASSAGIYTYNEQFF. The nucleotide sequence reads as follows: TGTGCCAGCAGCGCAGGGATTTACACCTACAATGAGCAGTTCTTC.